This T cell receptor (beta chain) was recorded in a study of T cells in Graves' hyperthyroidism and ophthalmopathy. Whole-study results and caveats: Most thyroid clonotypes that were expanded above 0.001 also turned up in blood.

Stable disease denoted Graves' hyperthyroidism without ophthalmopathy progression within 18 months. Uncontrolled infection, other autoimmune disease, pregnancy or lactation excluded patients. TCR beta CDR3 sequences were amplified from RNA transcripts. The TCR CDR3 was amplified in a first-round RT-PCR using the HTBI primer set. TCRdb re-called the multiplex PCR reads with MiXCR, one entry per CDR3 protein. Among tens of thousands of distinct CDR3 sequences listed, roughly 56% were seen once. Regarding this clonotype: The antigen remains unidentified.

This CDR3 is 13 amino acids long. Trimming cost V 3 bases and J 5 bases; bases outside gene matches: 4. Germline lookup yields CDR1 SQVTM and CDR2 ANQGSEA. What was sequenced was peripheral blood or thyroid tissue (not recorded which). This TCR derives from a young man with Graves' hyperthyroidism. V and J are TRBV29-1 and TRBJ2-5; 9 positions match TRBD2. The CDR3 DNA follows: TGCAGCGTTGAGCGGGAGGGATCGGAGACCCAGTACTTC. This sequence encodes CSVEREGSETQYF. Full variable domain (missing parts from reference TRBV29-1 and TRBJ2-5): SAVISQKPSRDICQRGTSLTIQCQVDSQVTMMFWYRQQPGQSLTLIATANQGSEATYESGFVIDKFPISRPNLTFSTLTVSNMSPEDSSIYLCSVEREGSETQYFGPGTRLLVL.